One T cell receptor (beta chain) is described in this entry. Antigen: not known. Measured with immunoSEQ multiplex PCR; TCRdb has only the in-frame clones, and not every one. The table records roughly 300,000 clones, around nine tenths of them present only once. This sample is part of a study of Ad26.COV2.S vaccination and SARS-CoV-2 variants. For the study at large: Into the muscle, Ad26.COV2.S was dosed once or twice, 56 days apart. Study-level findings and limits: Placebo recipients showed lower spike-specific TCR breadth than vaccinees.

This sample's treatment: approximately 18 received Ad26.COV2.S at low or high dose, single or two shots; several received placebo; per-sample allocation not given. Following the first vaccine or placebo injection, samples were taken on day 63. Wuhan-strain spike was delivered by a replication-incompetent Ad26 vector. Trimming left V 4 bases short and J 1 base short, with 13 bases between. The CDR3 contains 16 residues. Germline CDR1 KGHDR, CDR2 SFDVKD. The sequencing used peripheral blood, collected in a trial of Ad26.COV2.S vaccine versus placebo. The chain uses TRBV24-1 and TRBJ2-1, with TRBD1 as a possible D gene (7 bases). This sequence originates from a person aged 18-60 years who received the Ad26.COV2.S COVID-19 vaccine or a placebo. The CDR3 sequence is CATSDPAGQSYNEQFF. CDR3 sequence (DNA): TGTGCCACCAGTGACCCTGCGGGACAGTCCTACAATGAGCAGTTCTTC.